This note documents a single T cell receptor beta chain sequence. Its target is unknown. The sample is drawn from a study of identifying expanded T cells in peripheral blood. Profiled with immunoSEQ multiplex PCR; TCRdb holds only in-frame clones, not every one. The data show around 100,000 clones, 80% to 90% seen once. Findings of the study overall: Two-week clone count variance significantly increased as total template count grew.

Collection occurred without any documented infections or immune events in donors. The sequenced sample consisted of blood. The receptor was derived from a person between 18 and 69 years old in good health.

The CDR3 DNA sequence: TGTGCCAGCAGCTTAGGAAGGGCGGGGAACACCGGGGAGCTGTTTTTT. The encoded protein is CASSLGRAGNTGELFF. The V call is TRBV11-2, the J call TRBJ2-2, with D maybe TRBD2 (5 bases). Trimming removed 1 base at V and 1 base at J, with 10 bases between. Germline CDR1 SGHAT, CDR2 FQNNGV. This CDR3 is built from 16 residues.